This T cell receptor (beta chain) came from a study of naive and memory T cell subsets. General study results and limits: Diversity fell and Gini index rose from naive through CM, EM, EMRA. Possibly reflecting memory cells re-expressing CD45RA, a few larger clonotypes occurred in naive repertoires, especially CD8.

The table lists this clonotype with a few counts. What it binds is not known. Two oligonucleotides, mixed equimolar, formed the beta constant-region primer covering TRBC1 and TRBC2. Ligated cDNA was amplified by four rounds of PCR with nested alpha and beta constant-region primers and SP2. A 12-nucleotide UMI and the SP2 primer were added to the cDNA 3' end by oligonucleotide ligation. TCRdb reprocessed the UMI-ligation and nested PCR reads via MiXCR and lists one record per CDR3 protein. The table lists approximately 140,000 distinct CDR3 sequences, more than 15% of them singletons, with 0.6% to 0.8% in the top ten. CMV status came from CD4+ IFNgamma after overnight CMV lysate stimulation. Cells stained for CD3, CD4, CD8, CD45RA, CD27 and viability were sorted into four CD45RA/CD27 subsets. The sample was naive CD8+ T cells from blood. The receptor comes from a human donor in good health.

The CDR3 loop is CASSLRRNPGTGELFF. CDR3 nucleotide sequence: TGTGCCAGCAGCTTACGGAGAAACCCAGGAACCGGGGAGCTGTTTTTT. The chain links TRBV7-9 to TRBJ2-2; D unresolved. Trimming shortened V by 2 bases and J by 5 bases, and 15 bases separated the two germline ends. The germline V gene encodes CDR1 SEHNR and CDR2 FQNEAQ (reference sequence). CDR3 size: 16 residues.